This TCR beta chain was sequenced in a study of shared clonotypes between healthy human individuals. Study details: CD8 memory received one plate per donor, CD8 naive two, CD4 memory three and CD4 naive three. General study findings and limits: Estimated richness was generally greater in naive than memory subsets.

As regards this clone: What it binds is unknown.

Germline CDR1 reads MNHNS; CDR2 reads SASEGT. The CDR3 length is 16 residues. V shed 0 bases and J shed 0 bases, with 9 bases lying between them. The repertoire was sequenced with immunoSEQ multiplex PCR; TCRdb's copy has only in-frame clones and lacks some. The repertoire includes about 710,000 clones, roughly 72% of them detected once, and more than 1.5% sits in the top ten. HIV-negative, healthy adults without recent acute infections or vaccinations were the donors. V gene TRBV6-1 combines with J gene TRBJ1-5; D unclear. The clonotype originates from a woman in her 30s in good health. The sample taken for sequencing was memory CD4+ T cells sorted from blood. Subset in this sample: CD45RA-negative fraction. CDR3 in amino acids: CASSEAVRYSNQPQHF. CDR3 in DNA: TGTGCCAGCAGTGAAGCGGTCAGATATAGCAATCAGCCCCAGCATTTT.